This T cell receptor beta chain was documented in a study of cytomegalovirus exposure and HLA in healthy donors. Primers: 60 Vbeta forward and 13 Jbeta reverse. In the authors' workflow: Later, some 79 million unique TCR beta chains were counted in an analysis, and roughly 10 million of them were shared. TCRdb's table, derived via immunoSEQ multiplex PCR, lists solely in-frame clones and lacks some. The V and J calls and clone size were taken over from that table, and D and trimming were inferred from the DNA. Among roughly 220,000 clones listed, 80% to 90% were seen once. Concerning this clone itself: Its specificity is unknown.

The study's findings and limits: Being productive about 87% or about 30% of the time was typical of most TCR beta V segments in an earlier analysis.

The specimen was PBMCs. This clonotype originated in a man aged 25-45 years in good health and CMV-seronegative.

The CDR3 nucleotides are TGTGCCATCGGAGCCCTCAGGGGGTCCGCCTACGAGCAGTACTTC. Its protein product is CAIGALRGSAYEQYF. The J gene is TRBJ2-7, the V gene TRBV10-3, with 7 bases that match TRBD1. CDR1 is ENHRY and CDR2 is SYGVKD in the germline V gene. Unmatched junction bases numbered 12, after V lost 8 bases and J lost 2 bases. The CDR3 length is 15 residues.